The present T cell receptor beta chain was sequenced within a study of control samples from healthy donors and cancer patients. This clone was picked up one time. Germline-derived CDR1 and CDR2 are MDHEN and SYDVKM. Trimming left V 6 bases short and J 6 bases short, with 12 bases between. The CDR3 covers 12 residues. Libraries were prepared by immunoSEQ multiplex PCR; TCRdb keeps only in-frame clonotypes and omits some of them. In the table there are under 150,000 clones, approximately 90% of which are singletons. The sample taken for sequencing was blood. The sequence derives from a woman aged 25 to 39 in good health. The chain carries TRBV28 and TRBJ2-7; a possible D gene is TRBD1 (5 bases). As DNA, the CDR3 is TGTGCCAGCAGAATACAGGTGGGCGAGCAGTACTTC. This translates into CASRIQVGEQYF.